What follows is one T cell receptor beta chain and its context. Its antigen is not known. The data originate from a study of cytomegalovirus exposure and HLA in healthy donors. Germline CDR1 reads SQVTM; CDR2 reads ANQGSEA. The CDR3 runs to 13 residues. Trimming cost V 7 bases and J 0 bases, with 10 bases left between them. Samples came from healthy bone marrow donors. The study sampled nominally healthy donors, though unrecorded immune exposures were likely. The PCR ran on 60 Vbeta and 13 Jbeta primers. TCRdb's table, derived via immunoSEQ multiplex PCR, lists solely in-frame clones and lacks some. Its table lists under 200,000 clones. Overall study results and limits: Previously analyzed data showed that most TCR beta V segments were productive at a frequency of about 87% or about 30%. Under in vitro conditions, a few CMV-associated chains were confirmed as specific for CMV antigens.

Source material: PBMCs. V is TRBV29-1 and J is TRBJ1-3, with D possibly being TRBD1 (5 bases). This TCR was sampled from a woman between 18 and 29 years old in good health and CMV-seropositive. Here the CDR3 DNA reads TGCAGCGCCAGACAGAGCTCTGGAAACACCATATATTTT. Translation gives CSARQSSGNTIYF.